Shown below are 24 T cell receptor beta chains from a single sample sequenced in a study of cytomegalovirus exposure and HLA in healthy donors. PCR involved 60 Vbeta and 13 Jbeta primers. TCRdb's table, derived via immunoSEQ multiplex PCR, lists solely in-frame clones and lacks some. Seen in this sample are approximately 120,000 clones; the ten most common clones hold less than 2.5%. The source material was PBMCs. The origin of the receptors is a woman aged 60-70 years in good health and CMV-seronegative.

The chain joins TRBV5-8 to TRBJ1-1, with a possible D match to TRBD1 (5 bases). V lost 7 bases, J lost 0 bases, and 19 bases lay in between. In germline, CDR1 is SGHTS, CDR2 YDEGEE. The CDR3 length is 16 residues. The CDR3 DNA follows: TGTGCCAGCCCCTGGGGCGGACCGGCTCTGAACACTGAAGCTTTCTTT. It encodes CASPWGGPALNTEAFF.

The gene calls are TRBV5-1 and TRBJ2-4, with a possible D match to TRBD2 (5 bases). Germline V CDR1 and CDR2: SGHRS, YFSETQ. The V and J ends lost 4 bases and 2 bases respectively, with 13 bases between them. The CDR3 is made up of 15 amino acids. CDR3 coding DNA: TGCGCCAGCAGCCCCGTTTGGGAGTCCAAAAACATTCAGTACTTC. This translates into CASSPVWESKNIQYF.

The genes are TRBV27 and TRBJ1-2, with 8 bases matching TRBD1. The CDR3 has 14 amino acids. The ends lost 3 bases at V and 8 bases at J; junction bases unmatched: 8. CDR1 and CDR2 (germline): MNHEY, SMNVEV (reference sequence). The CDR3 spells CASSFGQGARGYTF. In nucleotides, the CDR3 is TGTGCCAGCAGTTTCGGCCAGGGGGCGCGGGGCTACACCTTC.

The V gene is TRBV21-1, the J gene TRBJ1-5; the table's D call TRBD1 went unverified against the DNA. TRBV21-1 represents a pseudogene. This CDR3 comprises 15 residues. The CDR3 DNA follows: TGTGCCAGCAGCAAAGAGTCAGGGGACCCATGGTCCCAGCATTTT. Protein product: CASSKESGDPWSQHF.

The chain combines TRBV12-5 with TRBJ2-1; 7 nucleotides align to TRBD2. CDR1 is LGHNT and CDR2 is FRNRAP in the germline V gene. The CDR3 consists of 13 residues. V was clipped by 1 base and J by 6 bases; unmatched bases: 0. CDR3 amino acids: CASGLAGGNEQFF. For the CDR3, the DNA is TGTGCTAGTGGTTTGGCGGGAGGCAATGAGCAGTTCTTC.

The genes are TRBV16 and TRBJ1-5, with D possibly being TRBD1 (6 bases). The CDR3 length is 16 residues. From germline, CDR1 is KGHSY and CDR2 FQNENV. Deletions cut 0 bases from V and 1 base from J, with 10 bases between. CDR3 protein: CASSQSGRGSNQPQHF. The CDR3 DNA sequence: TGTGCCAGCAGCCAATCGGGGAGGGGGAGCAATCAGCCCCAGCATTTT.

The V call is TRBV28, the J call TRBJ1-5; possibly TRBD1 for D (5 bases). Germline CDR1 and CDR2: MDHEN and SYDVKM. Trimming pared 6 bases from V and 3 bases from J, leaving 15 bases between. CDR3 length: 15 amino acids. The CDR3 region has the DNA TGTGCCAGCAGAGCCCCGGACACTTTCAATCAGCCCCAGCATTTT. It is translated as CASRAPDTFNQPQHF.

Of note for this clone: Lacking the conserved final phenylalanine or tryptophan, this CDR3 likely reflects a read error. This rearrangement joins TRBV6-1 to TRBJ2-7; 8 nucleotides line up with TRBD2. The CDR3 contains 14 residues. Germline V gene lookup returns CDR1 MNHNS and CDR2 SASEGT. Unmatched junction bases numbered 5, after V lost 7 bases and J lost 0 bases. The CDR3 reads CASMSGGTSYEQYL. The CDR3 bases are TGTGCCAGCATGAGCGGGGGCACCTCCTACGAGCAGTACCTC.

This chain links TRBV19 with TRBJ1-2; D remains unclear. Per the germline V gene, CDR1 is LNHDA and CDR2 is SQIVND (reference sequence). The CDR3 spans 14 residues. Trimming left V 3 bases short and J 7 bases short, with 15 bases between. Here the CDR3 reads CASSIAVAGAGYTF. The CDR3 DNA reads as TGTGCCAGTAGTATTGCTGTGGCAGGTGCTGGCTACACCTTC.

The chain couples TRBV9 to TRBJ2-7, with 10 bases lining up with TRBD1. The CDR3 contains 14 residues. Trimming cost V 3 bases and J 3 bases; bases outside gene matches: 3. CDR1 SGDLS and CDR2 YYNGEE come from the germline V gene. In DNA, the CDR3 is TGTGCCAGCAGCGCACGGACAGGGGGCTACGAGCAGTACTTC. Protein: CASSARTGGYEQYF.

J is TRBJ2-1 and V is TRBV6-5; D is perhaps TRBD1 (5 bases). Per the germline V gene, CDR1 is MNHEY and CDR2 is SVGAGI. The V gene lost 7 bases and the J gene lost 12 bases, with 22 bases spanning the gap. The CDR3 has 14 amino acids. CDR3 residues: CASTNPRTPPVQFF. The CDR3 coding sequence is TGTGCCAGCACAAACCCTAGGACACCTCCCGTGCAGTTCTTC.

This sequence joins TRBV7-3 and TRBJ2-1; no firm D call. Trimming shortened V by 0 bases and J by 5 bases, and 11 bases separated the two germline ends. CDR3 size: 15 residues. Germline V lookup: CDR1 SGHTA, CDR2 FQGTGA. The CDR3 coding sequence is TGTGCCAGCAGCTTAACCCACGCCAGGCACAATGAGCAGTTCTTC. It translates to CASSLTHARHNEQFF.

The chain links TRBV2 to TRBJ2-7; TRBD2 agrees at 9 bases. Trimming took 6 bases from V and 5 from J; bases not matched to a gene: 8. The germline V gene has CDR1 SNHLY and CDR2 FYNNEI. CDR3 length: 14 amino acids. The CDR3 here is CASRRQGGGDEQYF. DNA for the CDR3: TGTGCCAGCAGGAGACAGGGCGGGGGGGACGAGCAGTACTTC.

The chain combines TRBV9 with TRBJ2-7; 11 nucleotides line up with TRBD1. Germline V gene sequence: CDR1 SGDLS, CDR2 YYNGEE. The CDR3 is 16 amino acids. With 2 bases clipped from V and 5 bases from J, the junction kept 9 bases outside the gene matches. CDR3 sequence (DNA): TGTGCCAGCAGCGTGGGCGGACAGGGGGCGCCCCACGAGCAGTACTTC. As protein: CASSVGGQGAPHEQYF.

V gene TRBV2 combines with J gene TRBJ2-7, with TRBD1 matching 10 bases. V trimming: 5 bases; J trimming: 4 bases; junction bases outside the gene matches: 5. The CDR3 loop spans 14 amino acids. Germline V gene sequence: CDR1 SNHLY, CDR2 FYNNEI. This CDR3 is CASSSTGGGYEQYF. The CDR3 bases are TGTGCCAGCAGTTCGACAGGGGGCGGTTACGAGCAGTACTTC.

The V and J genes are TRBV7-2 and TRBJ1-3; D is unresolved. The CDR3 runs 15 residues. V lost 6 bases and J 8 bases, leaving 20 bases between the germline ends. Germline values: CDR1 SGHTA, CDR2 FQGNSA. The CDR3 region has the DNA TGTGCCAGCAGTTTAAGGGAGGGTACGCTCCACACCATATATTTT. This sequence encodes CASSLREGTLHTIYF.

J is TRBJ2-2 and V is TRBV19; 7 bases map to TRBD2. V dropped 6 bases and J dropped 0; count of bases not matched to a gene: 10. Germline loops: CDR1 LNHDA, CDR2 SQIVND (reference sequence). The CDR3 runs to 17 residues. In DNA form, the CDR3 reads TGTGCCAGTAGACCTTTCGGCGGGAGCCCGAACACCGGGGAGCTGTTTTTT. Residues: CASRPFGGSPNTGELFF.

V is TRBV19 and J is TRBJ1-4; TRBD1 matches at 8 bases. Trimming removed 7 bases from V and 0 bases from J; junction bases left unmatched: 4. This CDR3 comprises 15 residues. CDR1 is LNHDA and CDR2 is SQIVND in the germline V gene (reference sequence). The chain's CDR3 is CASTGGFATNEKLFF. CDR3 sequence (DNA): TGTGCCAGTACAGGGGGCTTTGCAACTAATGAAAAACTGTTTTTT.

This sequence joins TRBV5-8 and TRBJ1-6; D is uncertain. The CDR3 is made up of 17 amino acids. Germline CDR1 reads SGHTS; CDR2 reads YDEGEE. Trimming took off 0 bases at V and 8 bases at J, with 18 bases between the two ends. The CDR3 DNA sequence: TGTGCCAGCAGCTTGGCGGGGTCACAAGCCTACCATTCACCCCTCCACTTT. Translated: CASSLAGSQAYHSPLHF.

The chain carries TRBV10-3 and TRBJ2-5, with D possibly matching TRBD1 (6 bases). The end of the DNA aligns better with TRBJ2-7, so the J call may be wrong. CDR1 is ENHRY and CDR2 is SYGVKD in the germline V gene. CDR3 length equals 12 residues. The CDR3 is CAIGTSTYEQYF. CDR3 nucleotides: TGTGCCATCGGGACATCTACCTACGAGCAGTACTTC.

The rearrangement joins TRBV19 to TRBJ2-1; TRBD2 matches 15 bases. V gave up 9 bases and J gave up 8 bases; unmatched junction bases: 20. This CDR3 has 19 amino acids. CDR1 and CDR2 (germline): LNHDA, SQIVND (reference sequence). CDR3: CARKPGQGLAGGSTHEQFF. As DNA, the CDR3 is TGTGCCAGAAAACCGGGACAGGGACTAGCGGGGGGCAGCACCCATGAGCAGTTCTTC. Full variable domain (rest looked up from reference TRBV19 and TRBJ2-1): DGGITQSPKYLFRKEGQNVTLSCEQNLNHDAMYWYRQDPGQGLRLIYYSQIVNDFQKGDIAEGYSVSREKKESFPLTVTSAQKNPTAFYLCARKPGQGLAGGSTHEQFFGPGTRLTVL.

CDR3 nucleotides: TGTGCCAGCAGCTTCAGGGTGAACACTGAAGCTTTCTTT. Amino acids: CASSFRVNTEAFF. This rearrangement joins TRBV7-2 to TRBJ1-1; D perhaps matches TRBD1 (5 bases). The germline V and J ends were trimmed by 3 bases and 0 bases, with 5 bases remaining between them. Looked up from germline, CDR1 is SGHTA and CDR2 is FQGNSA. The CDR3 consists of 13 residues.

The chain couples TRBV27 to TRBJ2-5; 13 nucleotides match TRBD2. Germline assignment: CDR1 MNHEY and CDR2 SMNVEV (reference sequence). This CDR3 is 16 amino acids long. J was trimmed by 2 bases and V by 6 bases; bases with no gene match: 6. Written as DNA, the CDR3 is TGTGCCAGCAGGGGGGGGACTAGCGGGGATCAAGAGACCCAGTACTTC. Protein sequence: CASRGGTSGDQETQYF.

The chain is built from TRBV2 and TRBJ2-7; 12 nucleotides agree with TRBD1. Germline loops: CDR1 SNHLY, CDR2 FYNNEI. J gave up 4 bases and V 7 bases, and 5 bases lay outside the gene matches. The CDR3 length is 14 residues. CDR3 sequence (DNA): TGTGCCAGCACAGGGACAGGGGGCGGGTACGAGCAGTACTTC. Its protein is CASTGTGGGYEQYF.